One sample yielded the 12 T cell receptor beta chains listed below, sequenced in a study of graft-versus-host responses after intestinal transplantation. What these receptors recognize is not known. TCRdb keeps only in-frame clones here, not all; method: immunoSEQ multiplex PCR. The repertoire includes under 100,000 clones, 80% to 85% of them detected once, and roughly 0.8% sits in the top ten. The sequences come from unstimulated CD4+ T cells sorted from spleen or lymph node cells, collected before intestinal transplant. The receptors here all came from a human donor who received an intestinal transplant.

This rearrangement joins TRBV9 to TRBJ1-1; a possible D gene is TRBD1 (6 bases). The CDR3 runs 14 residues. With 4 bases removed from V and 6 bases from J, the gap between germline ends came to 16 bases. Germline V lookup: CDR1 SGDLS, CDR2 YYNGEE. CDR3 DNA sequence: TGTGCCAGCAGCCAACAGGGTCCCGAGGCTGAAGCTTTCTTT. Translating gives CASSQQGPEAEAFF.

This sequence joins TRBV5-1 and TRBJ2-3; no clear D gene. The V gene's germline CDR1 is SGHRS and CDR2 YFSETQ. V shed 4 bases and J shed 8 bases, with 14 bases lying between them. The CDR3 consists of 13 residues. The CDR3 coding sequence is TGCGCCAGCAGCCCCCTAGTCGCACTTACGCAGTATTTT. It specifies CASSPLVALTQYF.

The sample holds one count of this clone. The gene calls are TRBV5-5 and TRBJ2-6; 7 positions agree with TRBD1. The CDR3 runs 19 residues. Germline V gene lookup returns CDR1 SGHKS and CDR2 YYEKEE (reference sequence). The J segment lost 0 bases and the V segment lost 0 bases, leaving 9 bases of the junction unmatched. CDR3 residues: CASSLAKGQYSSGANVLTF. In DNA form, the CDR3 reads TGTGCCAGCAGCTTGGCCAAGGGACAGTATAGCTCTGGGGCCAACGTCCTGACTTTC.

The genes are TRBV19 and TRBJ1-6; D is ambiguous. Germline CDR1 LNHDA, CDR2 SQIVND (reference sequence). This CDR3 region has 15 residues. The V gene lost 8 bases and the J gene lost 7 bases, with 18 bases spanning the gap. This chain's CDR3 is CASADLGGGNSPLHF. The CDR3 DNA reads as TGTGCCAGTGCAGACCTGGGCGGCGGGAATTCACCCCTCCACTTT.

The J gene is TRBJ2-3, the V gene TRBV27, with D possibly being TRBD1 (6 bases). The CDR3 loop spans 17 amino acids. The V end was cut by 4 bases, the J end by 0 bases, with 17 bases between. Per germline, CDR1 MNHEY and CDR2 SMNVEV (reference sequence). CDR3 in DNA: TGTGCCAGCAGTTCGCTACCGGGACACAGTAGCACAGATACGCAGTATTTT. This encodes CASSSLPGHSSTDTQYF.

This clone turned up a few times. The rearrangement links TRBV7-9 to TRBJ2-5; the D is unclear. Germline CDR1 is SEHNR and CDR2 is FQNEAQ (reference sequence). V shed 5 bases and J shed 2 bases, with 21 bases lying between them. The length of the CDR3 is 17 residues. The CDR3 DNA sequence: TGTGCCAGCAGCGTACGAAGCTCTTTTCGATTTCAAGAGACCCAGTACTTC. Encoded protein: CASSVRSSFRFQETQYF.

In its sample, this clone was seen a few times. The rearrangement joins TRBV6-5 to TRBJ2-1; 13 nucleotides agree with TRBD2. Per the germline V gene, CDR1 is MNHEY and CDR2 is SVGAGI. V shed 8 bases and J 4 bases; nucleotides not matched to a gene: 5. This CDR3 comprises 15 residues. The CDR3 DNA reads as TGTGCCAGCCGGCGACTAGCGGGGGGATACAATGAGCAGTTCTTC. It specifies CASRRLAGGYNEQFF.

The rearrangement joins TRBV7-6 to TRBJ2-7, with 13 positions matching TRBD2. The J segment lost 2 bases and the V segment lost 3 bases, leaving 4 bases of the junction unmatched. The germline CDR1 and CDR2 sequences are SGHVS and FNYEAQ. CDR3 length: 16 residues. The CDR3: CASSLGTSGAPYEQYF. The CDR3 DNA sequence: TGTGCCAGCAGCTTGGGGACTAGCGGGGCCCCCTACGAGCAGTACTTC.

CDR3 region: CASSEGADALAFF. CDR3 nucleotides: TGTGCCAGCAGTGAAGGGGCAGACGCTTTAGCTTTCTTT. V and J are TRBV6-1 and TRBJ1-1; D unresolved. CDR3 length: 13 amino acids. The V end was cut by 1 base, the J end by 10 bases, with 13 bases between. Germline-derived CDR1 and CDR2 are MNHNS and SASEGT.

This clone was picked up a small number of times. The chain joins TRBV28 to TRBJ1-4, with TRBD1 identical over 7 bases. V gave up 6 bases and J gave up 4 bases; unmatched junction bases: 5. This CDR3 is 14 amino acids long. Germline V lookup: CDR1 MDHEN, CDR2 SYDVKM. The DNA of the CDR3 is TGTGCCAGCAGGAGACAGGGAATTAATGAAAAACTGTTTTTT. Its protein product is CASRRQGINEKLFF.

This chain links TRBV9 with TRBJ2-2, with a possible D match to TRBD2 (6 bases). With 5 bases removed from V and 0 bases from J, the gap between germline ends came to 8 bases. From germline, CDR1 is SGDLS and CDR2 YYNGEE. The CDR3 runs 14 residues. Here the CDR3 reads CASSPSANTGELFF. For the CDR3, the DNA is TGTGCCAGCAGTCCTAGCGCGAACACCGGGGAGCTGTTTTTT.

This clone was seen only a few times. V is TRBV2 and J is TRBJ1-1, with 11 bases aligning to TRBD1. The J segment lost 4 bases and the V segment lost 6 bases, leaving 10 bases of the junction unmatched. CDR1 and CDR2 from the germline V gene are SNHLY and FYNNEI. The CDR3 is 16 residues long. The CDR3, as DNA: TGTGCCAGCAGAAAACACCCGGGGACAGGGGGCACTGAAGCTTTCTTT. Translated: CASRKHPGTGGTEAFF.